This TCR beta chain was captured by sequencing in a study of Graves' ophthalmopathy and Graves' hyperthyroidism. Whole-study findings and limits: Sensitivity of about 67% and specificity of about 72% were achieved by the model that predicted ophthalmopathy progression. Most thyroid clonotypes expanded beyond 0.001 frequency were also found in blood.

This clonotype was seen only once. Its antigen is unidentified. Since a far larger clone is one base different, this is likely a read error. Germline V gene lookup returns CDR1 DFQATT and CDR2 SNEGSKA (reference sequence). This CDR3 spans 14 amino acids. Hyperthyroidism patients were newly diagnosed, ill under 2 months, and aged 18 to 65 years. Fresh peripheral blood (about 10 ml) yielded the PBMCs. Amplified TCR beta CDR3 regions were obtained using RNA transcripts as template. The workflow started with a first-round RT-PCR run with HTBI primers and then moved on to a second-round multiplex PCR. Each CDR3 protein is one row after TCRdb ran MiXCR on the multiplex PCR reads. The profile covers about 400,000 distinct CDR3 sequences, with 15% to 17% appearing a single time and approximately 7% taken by the ten largest.

The chain recombines TRBV20-1 with TRBJ1-1; tentative D call: TRBD1 (5 bases). This receptor was taken from a woman aged 18-29 years with stable Graves' hyperthyroidism. The material sequenced was peripheral blood. The CDR3 nucleotides are TGCAGTGCTAGGGGGGGTGGGCCGAACACTGAAGCTTGCTTT. Its protein is CSARGGGPNTEACF.